Presented here are 25 T cell receptor beta chains from one specimen sequenced in a study of low-dose radiotherapy and immunotherapy resistance in tumors. TRAV and TRBV primers primed cDNA for both TCRalpha and TCRbeta. TCRs underwent about 20 PCR cycles of amplification with a constant-region primer and V-primer adapter. Using its own MiXCR run on the reads, TCRdb lists one record per CDR3 protein. The data show roughly 19,000 distinct CDR3 sequences, approximately 79% seen once. The receptors derive from a human donor with advanced metastatic prostate, ovarian, gallbladder or colorectal cancer (not recorded which). This table probably holds off-target reads from a library built for another chain.

V usage is TRBV6-1 and J usage is TRBJ2-5; D unclear. Germline loops: CDR1 MNHNS, CDR2 SASEGT. The CDR3 loop spans 11 amino acids. Trimming took 1 base from V and 8 from J, leaving 5 bases between them. This CDR3 is CASSEGGTQYF. The CDR3 region has the DNA TGTGCCAGCAGTGAAGGGGGTACCCAGTACTTC.

The CDR3 DNA sequence: TGTGCCAGCTCACCGGTAACGGGTACCTACGAGCAGTACTTC. Translated, it gives CASSPVTGTYEQYF. J is TRBJ2-7 and V is TRBV18; D is undetermined. The CDR3 has 14 amino acids. Trimming took 3 bases from V and 2 from J, leaving 11 bases between them. Germline assignment: CDR1 KGHSH and CDR2 LQKENI.

The genes are TRBV29-1 and TRBJ1-2; no firm D call. This CDR3 contains 13 residues. The germline V gene has CDR1 SQVTM and CDR2 ANQGSEA. V was shortened by 7 bases and J by 8 bases, with 20 bases between the two germline ends. For the CDR3, the DNA is TGCAGCGCACTTGGCAGCGGTCTGAACGGCTACACCTTC. Protein product: CSALGSGLNGYTF.

The gene calls are TRBV11-2 and TRBJ2-7; 9 bases fit TRBD2. Trimming took 5 bases from V and 3 from J; bases not matched to a gene: 14. This CDR3 spans 17 amino acids. Germline V CDR1 and CDR2: SGHAT, FQNNGV. The CDR3 reads CASSPSLRLAAYYEQYF. CDR3 nucleotide sequence: TGTGCCAGCAGCCCCAGTCTGAGACTAGCGGCTTACTACGAGCAGTACTTC.

The rearrangement joins TRBV5-6 to TRBJ1-2, with 9 bases aligning to TRBD1. The CDR3 totals 15 residues. Trimming at V came to 3 bases and at J to 0 bases, leaving 3 bases not matched to a gene. Germline values: CDR1 SGHDT, CDR2 YYEEEE. The CDR3 nucleotides read TGTGCCAGCAGCTCAACAGGGGGCCCTAACTATGGCTACACCTTC. This sequence encodes CASSSTGGPNYGYTF.

CDR3 bases: TGTGCCAGCAGTTTAAGCCAGTCCGAGCAGTACTTC. Translated, it gives CASSLSQSEQYF. The V and J genes are TRBV28 and TRBJ2-7; D is ambiguous. V lost 2 bases to trimming and J lost 6 bases, with 8 bases between them. Germline V gives CDR1 MDHEN, CDR2 SYDVKM. The CDR3 spans 12 residues. Combining the CDR3 with reference TRBV28 and TRBJ2-7 gives the whole variable domain DVKVTQSSRYLVKRTGEKVFLECVQDMDHENMFWYRQDPGLGLRLIYFSYDVKMKEKGDIPEGYSVSREKKERFSLILESASTNQTSMYLCASSLSQSEQYFGPGTRLTVT.

The chain is built from TRBV2 and TRBJ2-1; D tentatively reads TRBD1 or TRBD2 (6 bases each). CDR3 length equals 14 residues. Per the germline V gene, CDR1 is SNHLY and CDR2 is FYNNEI. V gave up 1 base and J gave up 9 bases, with 13 bases separating them. The CDR3 region has the DNA TGTGCCAGCAGTGAAGAGGGGGGTTGGGGTGAGCAGTTCTTC. Translated: CASSEEGGWGEQFF.

This clonotype appeared once. The rearrangement links TRBV19 to TRBJ2-1; perhaps TRBD2 as D (7 bases). Germline assignment: CDR1 LNHDA and CDR2 SQIVND (reference sequence). V dropped 3 bases and J dropped 6 bases, with 15 bases sitting between them. The CDR3 runs 15 residues. The CDR3 protein is CASSILGGALNEQFF. Here the CDR3 DNA reads TGTGCCAGTAGTATTTTGGGGGGGGCCCTCAATGAGCAGTTCTTC.

The chain combines TRBV7-2 with TRBJ2-5; D ambiguous. With 4 bases removed from V and 0 bases from J, the gap between germline ends came to 12 bases. Looked up from germline, CDR1 is SGHTA and CDR2 is FQGNSA. The CDR3 is 15 amino acids. The CDR3 region is CASSSTLLYQETQYF. As DNA, the CDR3 is TGTGCCAGCAGCTCCACCCTGCTGTACCAAGAGACCCAGTACTTC. Filled out from reference TRBV7-2 and TRBJ2-5, the complete variable domain reads GAGVSQSPSNKVTEKGKDVELRCDPISGHTALYWYRQSLGQGLEFLIYFQGNSAPDKSGLPSDRFSAERTGGSVSTLTIQRTQQEDSAVYLCASSSTLLYQETQYFGPGTRLLVL.

J is TRBJ2-2 and V is TRBV7-2; D uncertain. V shed 3 bases and J shed 0 bases, with 5 bases lying between them. Germline CDR1 SGHTA, CDR2 FQGNSA. The CDR3 sequence is 14 residues long. For the CDR3, the DNA is TGTGCCAGCAGCTTTGAATCGAACACCGGGGAGCTGTTTTTT. This translates into CASSFESNTGELFF.

This clonotype was counted only a few times. The chain carries TRBV28 and TRBJ2-1, with D possibly called TRBD1 or TRBD2 (5 bases each). The CDR3 runs 18 residues. The germline V gene encodes CDR1 MDHEN and CDR2 SYDVKM. The V end lost 4 bases, the J end lost 4 bases, and 23 bases lay between the germline ends. The CDR3 bases are TGTGCCAGCAGTTCGCCGGGACCTGCGGAACGAAGGTACAATGAGCAGTTCTTC. Protein sequence: CASSSPGPAERRYNEQFF.

Only a few counts were recorded for this clonotype. The J gene is TRBJ2-1, the V gene TRBV20-1, with a possible D match to TRBD1 (5 bases). This CDR3 has 13 residues. The V end was cut by 5 bases, the J end by 6 bases, with 14 bases between. CDR1 is DFQATT and CDR2 is SNEGSKA in the germline V gene (reference sequence). CDR3 residues: CSAGIGASNEQFF. DNA of the CDR3: TGCAGTGCTGGAATAGGGGCGTCCAATGAGCAGTTCTTC.

This clonotype was counted once. The rearrangement uses TRBV5-4 and TRBJ2-1; D tentatively reads TRBD1 or TRBD2 (6 bases each). The CDR3 sequence is 15 residues long. Germline V gene sequence: CDR1 SGHNT, CDR2 YYREEE (reference sequence). V was shortened by 4 bases and J by 10 bases, with 21 bases between the two germline ends. The chain's CDR3 is CASSPGGTSGGEQFF. The CDR3 bases are TGTGCCAGCAGCCCAGGAGGGACATCGGGCGGCGAGCAGTTCTTC.

This chain's CDR3 is CASSMDRSRTDTQYF. In DNA form, the CDR3 reads TGTGCCAGCAGCATGGACAGGAGCCGCACAGATACGCAGTATTTT. The rearrangement links TRBV27 to TRBJ2-3; 7 bases agree with TRBD1. CDR3 length equals 15 residues. The germline V gene encodes CDR1 MNHEY and CDR2 SMNVEV (reference sequence). Germline trimming cut 6 bases from V and 1 base from J; bases unmatched to any gene: 7.

This clonotype has just one count. The gene calls are TRBV6-1 and TRBJ1-1, with D tentatively TRBD1 (5 bases). V was trimmed by 7 bases and J by 0 bases, leaving 18 bases between them. The CDR3 is made up of 16 amino acids. Germline-derived CDR1 and CDR2 are MNHNS and SASEGT. The DNA of the CDR3 is TGTGCCAGCACCCTCAAAGGGGTTTTGGTGAACACTGAAGCTTTCTTT. Translation gives CASTLKGVLVNTEAFF.

This clonotype was counted only a few times. The CDR3 here is CASNVLGTGTYEQYF. In DNA form, the CDR3 reads TGTGCCAGCAACGTACTTGGGACAGGGACCTACGAGCAGTACTTC. The chain has TRBV28 and TRBJ2-7; TRBD1 matches 9 bases. This CDR3 region has 15 residues. Germline CDR1 is MDHEN and CDR2 is SYDVKM. J gave up 2 bases and V 7 bases, and 9 bases lay outside the gene matches.

This chain uses TRBV12-3 or TRBV12-4 with TRBJ2-7, with a tentative D call TRBD2 (5 bases). The CDR3 has 14 residues. V lost 2 bases to trimming and J lost 4 bases, with 12 bases between them. CDR3 protein: CASSLTLPGYEQYF. CDR3 DNA sequence: TGTGCCAGCAGTTTAACTTTACCGGGGTACGAGCAGTACTTC.

The V gene is TRBV6-5, the J gene TRBJ2-3; D is uncertain. The CDR3 sequence is 13 residues long. V lost 6 bases, J lost 4 bases, and 11 bases lay in between. Per germline, CDR1 MNHEY and CDR2 SVGAGI. The CDR3 DNA is TGTGCCAGCAGAGAGACTGGATCAGATACGCAGTATTTT. This gives the protein CASRETGSDTQYF.

This clonotype turned up a few times. The rearrangement links TRBV21-1 to TRBJ2-3; TRBD2, the D gene given by the table, was not confirmed from the DNA. TRBV21-1 is a pseudogene segment. The CDR3 loop spans 17 amino acids. CDR3 sequence: CASSKTRTSGSADTQYF. The CDR3 nucleotides are TGTGCCAGCAGCAAAACCCGCACTAGCGGGAGTGCAGATACGCAGTATTTT.

The rearrangement uses TRBV5-1 and TRBJ2-7; 7 positions match TRBD2. The CDR3 has 13 residues. With V trimmed by 5 bases and J by 2 bases, 4 bases remained unmatched. Germline V CDR1 and CDR2: SGHRS, YFSETQ. CDR3 in amino acids: CASRERETYEQYF. CDR3 nucleotides: TGCGCCAGCAGAGAGCGGGAAACCTACGAGCAGTACTTC.

This clonotype was seen a few times. The chain carries TRBV6-2 or TRBV6-3 and TRBJ2-1; 10 nucleotides line up with TRBD2. Germline CDR1 is MNHEY and CDR2 is SVGEGT. V gave up 7 bases and J gave up 0 bases; unmatched junction bases: 0. The CDR3 spans 14 residues. The CDR3, as DNA: TGTGCCAGCATAGCGGGAGGCTCCTACAATGAGCAGTTCTTC. Encoded protein: CASIAGGSYNEQFF.

This clonotype has a single count. At one of its ends the junction is not consistent with the germline gene, which may arise from a read error. This chain joins TRBV7-8 and TRBJ2-7, with 8 bases matching TRBD2. Germline V gives CDR1 SGHVS, CDR2 FQNEAQ. The CDR3 is made up of 13 amino acids. The DNA for the CDR3 is TGTGCTGTAGCGGGGCGCAACTCCTACGAGGAGTACTTC. This translates into CAVAGRNSYEEYF.

The V call is TRBV19, the J call TRBJ1-5; 9 bases match TRBD1. Trimming at V came to 5 bases and at J to 1 base, leaving 6 bases not matched to a gene. The CDR3 runs to 16 residues. Germline V gives CDR1 LNHDA, CDR2 SQIVND (reference sequence). CDR3 in amino acids: CASSVQGARSNQPQHF. The DNA for the CDR3 is TGTGCCAGTAGTGTACAGGGGGCGCGCAGCAATCAGCCCCAGCATTTT.

This chain uses TRBV3-1 with TRBJ1-2; TRBD1 is a possible D gene (5 bases). CDR1 is LGHDT and CDR2 is YNNKEL in the germline V gene (reference sequence). V lost 1 base and J 0 bases, leaving 9 bases between the germline ends. This CDR3 comprises 15 residues. The CDR3 sequence: CASSQGQTSNYGYTF. In nucleotides, the CDR3 is TGTGCCAGCAGCCAAGGACAGACTTCTAACTATGGCTACACCTTC. Looking up the rest from reference TRBV3-1 and TRBJ1-2 gives the full variable domain: DTAVSQTPKYLVTQMGNDKSIKCEQNLGHDTMYWYKQDSKKFLKIMFSYNNKELIINETVPNRFSPKSPDKAHLNLHINSLELGDSAVYFCASSQGQTSNYGYTFGSGTRLTVV.

This clonotype was found a few times. The rearrangement uses TRBV5-4 and TRBJ2-3; TRBD2 matches 13 bases. This CDR3 has 14 residues. J lost 5 bases, V lost 7 bases, and 4 bases had no gene match. CDR1 and CDR2 (germline): SGHNT, YYREEE (reference sequence). The CDR3: CASETSGRRDTQYF. In nucleotides, the CDR3 is TGTGCCAGCGAGACTAGCGGGAGGAGAGATACGCAGTATTTT.